A selection of T cell receptor beta chains follows, all from one sample in a study of CD8+ T cells in alopecia areata. The table came from immunoSEQ multiplex PCR; TCRdb's copy has only in-frame clones and leaves some out. The sample carries fewer than 250,000 clones, roughly 66% recorded once. This sample comprised CD4+ T cells sorted from blood, obtained at week 24, from a patient treated with tofacitinib. The receptors shown here come from a human donor with alopecia areata. CDR3s include the opening cysteine and the closing phenylalanine or tryptophan. Fields, in order: clone size, D gene, V gene, J gene, CDR3 protein, CDR3 DNA. D genes are given only for firm matches. Where a row states a size, it is once, few, many or the class of an expanded clone; other rows omit it.

>-|TRBD1|TRBV10-3|TRBJ1-6
CAISEGTGKISPLHF
TGTGCCATCAGTGAAGGGACAGGGAAGATCTCACCCCTCCACTTT
>-|-|TRBV29-1|TRBJ1-4
CSVTGKINEKLFF
TGCAGCGTTACAGGCAAGATTAATGAAAAACTGTTTTTT
>-|-|TRBV7-2|TRBJ1-5
CASRRDPDSNQPQHF
TGTGCCAGCAGGCGGGACCCTGATAGCAATCAGCCCCAGCATTTT
>-|-|TRBV29-1|TRBJ1-5
CSVKTGNNQPQHF
TGCAGCGTTAAAACAGGGAACAATCAGCCCCAGCATTTT
>few|-|TRBV2|TRBJ2-1
CASSERQGQQFF
TGTGCCAGCAGTGAGAGGCAGGGCCAACAGTTCTTC
>few|-|TRBV10-3|TRBJ1-4
CAISPNLGNPNEKLFF
TGTGCCATCAGTCCGAATTTGGGGAACCCAAATGAAAAACTGTTTTTT
>-|-|TRBV29-1|TRBJ1-2
CSVEEGPNYGYTF
TGCAGCGTTGAGGAGGGCCCCAACTATGGCTACACCTTC
>-|-|TRBV18|TRBJ2-3
CASSPGPSFTDTQYF
TGTGCCAGCTCACCGGGACCTTCCTTCACAGATACGCAGTATTTT
>-|-|TRBV7-8|TRBJ2-4
CASSLRPPPSGNIQYF
TGTGCCAGCAGCCTCCGTCCCCCTCCGTCGGGAAACATTCAGTACTTC
>few|-|TRBV18|TRBJ1-1
CASSPGDTMNTEAFF
TGTGCCAGCTCACCAGGGGACACCATGAACACTGAAGCTTTCTTT
>few|-|TRBV29-1|TRBJ1-2
CSVGGWSDRSNYGYTF
TGCAGCGTTGGAGGGTGGAGTGACAGGTCTAACTATGGCTACACCTTC
>-|-|TRBV10-3|TRBJ1-2
CAISEIQRTFYGYTF
TGTGCCATCAGTGAGATTCAGCGTACCTTCTATGGCTACACCTTC
>-|-|TRBV29-1|TRBJ1-2
CSVEKGRGGYTF
TGCAGCGTTGAGAAGGGGCGGGGTGGCTACACCTTC
>-|TRBD2|TRBV18|TRBJ2-7
CASSPRGVPYEQYF
TGTGCCAGCTCACCTCGGGGGGTACCCTACGAGCAGTACTTC
>-|TRBD2|TRBV29-1|TRBJ2-7
CSVDNFLAGGYEQYF
TGCAGCGTTGACAATTTCCTAGCGGGGGGATACGAGCAGTACTTC
>-|-|TRBV30|TRBJ2-6
CARKSVRTSVAGANVLTF
TGTGCCCGAAAGTCGGTCAGGACGTCAGTGGCCGGGGCCAACGTCCTGACTTTC
>-|-|TRBV30|TRBJ1-1
CAWTGNIGAFF
TGTGCCTGGACCGGGAATATAGGAGCTTTCTTT
>few|-|TRBV29-1|TRBJ1-1
CSVVRMNTEAFF
TGCAGCGTTGTACGAATGAACACTGAAGCTTTCTTT
>few|-|TRBV7-2|TRBJ2-6
CASSPAIGAGANVLTF
TGTGCCAGCAGCCCAGCCATAGGAGCTGGGGCCAACGTCCTGACTTTC
>-|-|TRBV5-4|TRBJ1-5
CASSIDGNQPQHF
TGTGCCAGCAGCATAGACGGCAATCAGCCCCAGCATTTT
>-|-|TRBV7-6|TRBJ2-7
CASSFQGNSYEQYF
TGTGCCAGCAGCTTTCAGGGGAACTCCTACGAGCAGTACTTC
>-|TRBD1|TRBV28|TRBJ1-1
CASSLQGGEAFF
TGTGCCAGCAGTTTACAGGGGGGTGAAGCTTTCTTT
>-|-|TRBV2|TRBJ1-2
CASSTRQYHGYTF
TGTGCCAGCAGTACAAGACAGTACCACGGCTACACCTTC
>-|-|TRBV2|TRBJ2-3
CASSAGRTDTQYF
TGTGCCAGCAGTGCTGGGCGGACAGATACGCAGTATTTT
>-|-|TRBV7-2|TRBJ1-1
CASSLLALNTEAFF
TGTGCCAGCAGCTTATTGGCCTTGAACACTGAAGCTTTCTTT
>-|TRBD2|TRBV6-1|TRBJ2-5
CASSEGGGGHRRETQYF
TGTGCCAGCAGTGAAGGAGGCGGGGGGCACCGCCGGGAGACCCAGTACTTC
>-|-|TRBV4-1|TRBJ1-1
CASSQEGMGSTEAFF
TGCGCCAGCAGCCAAGAAGGCATGGGGAGCACTGAAGCTTTCTTT
>-|-|TRBV29-1|TRBJ1-5
CSVAGAVDQPQHF
TGCAGCGTTGCAGGGGCGGTCGATCAGCCCCAGCATTTT
>-|TRBD1|TRBV29-1|TRBJ1-1
CSVFILDREAFF
TGCAGCGTTTTTATTCTGGACAGGGAAGCTTTCTTT
>few|-|TRBV6-1|TRBJ1-1
CASSGQAYTEAFF
TGTGCCAGCAGTGGGCAGGCTTACACTGAAGCTTTCTTT
>-|TRBD1|TRBV7-9|TRBJ2-5
CASGLGQYQETQYF
TGTGCCAGCGGCCTGGGACAGTACCAAGAGACCCAGTACTTC
>few|TRBD2|TRBV7-3|TRBJ2-5
CASSPQGTSGETQYF
TGTGCCAGCAGCCCCCAAGGGACTAGCGGCGAGACCCAGTACTTC
>once|TRBD1|TRBV29-1|TRBJ2-7
CSVAGTDLYEQYF
TGCAGCGTCGCAGGGACAGATCTCTACGAGCAGTACTTC
>-|-|TRBV5-1|TRBJ1-1
CASSLVRNTEAFF
TGCGCCAGCAGCTTGGTAAGGAACACTGAAGCTTTCTTT
>few|-|TRBV30|TRBJ1-1
CAWRTVLGTEAFF
TGTGCCTGGCGAACCGTACTGGGCACTGAAGCTTTCTTT
>-|TRBD1|TRBV5-1|TRBJ1-6
CASSSARDRAQPLHF
TGCGCCAGCAGCTCGGCCCGGGACAGGGCCCAACCCCTCCACTTT
>-|TRBD1|TRBV2|TRBJ1-2
CASDRGQNYGYTF
TGTGCCAGTGACAGGGGGCAGAACTATGGCTACACCTTC
>-|TRBD2|TRBV7-2|TRBJ2-5
CASSSRLAPQYF
TGTGCCAGCAGCTCCAGACTAGCGCCCCAGTACTTC
>once|-|TRBV30|TRBJ1-5
CAWSVTENQPQHF
TGTGCCTGGAGTGTTACAGAGAATCAGCCCCAGCATTTT
>-|-|TRBV2|TRBJ1-5
CASDDSNQPQHF
TGTGCCAGTGACGATAGCAATCAGCCCCAGCATTTT
>-|-|TRBV2|TRBJ1-4
CASSGTVVNEKLFF
TGTGCCAGCAGTGGAACAGTTGTTAATGAAAAACTGTTTTTT
>-|TRBD1|TRBV29-1|TRBJ2-7
CSVEGGDRAEQYF
TGCAGCGTTGAAGGGGGGGACAGGGCCGAGCAGTACTTC
>-|-|TRBV7-9|TRBJ2-6
CASSAAVGRASSGANVLTF
TGTGCCAGCAGCGCCGCGGTCGGCAGGGCGTCCTCTGGGGCCAACGTCCTGACTTTC
>-|-|TRBV5-1|TRBJ1-1
CASSGSKTDGPTNTEAFF
TGCGCCAGCAGCGGGAGTAAAACCGACGGGCCTACGAACACTGAAGCTTTCTTT
>few|-|TRBV5-1|TRBJ1-6
CASSFGGTDSPLHF
TGCGCCAGCAGCTTCGGGGGCACTGATTCACCCCTCCACTTT
>-|-|TRBV5-1|TRBJ1-6
CASSKDRSSYNSPLHF
TGCGCCAGCAGCAAAGACAGAAGCTCCTATAATTCACCCCTCCACTTT
>few|-|TRBV10-3|TRBJ2-5
CAISATVRETQYF
TGTGCCATCAGCGCGACAGTTCGGGAGACCCAGTACTTC
>few|-|TRBV29-1|TRBJ1-1
CSGSQGVVAGDTEAFF
TGCAGCGGGTCCCAGGGAGTGGTTGCGGGGGACACTGAAGCTTTCTTT
>-|TRBD1|TRBV29-1|TRBJ1-2
CSVGTSGTGVGYTF
TGCAGCGTTGGAACTTCCGGGACAGGGGTCGGCTACACCTTC
>-|-|TRBV29-1|TRBJ1-1
CSVGKDIEGAEAFF
TGCAGCGTAGGTAAGGACATCGAAGGCGCTGAAGCTTTCTTT
>-|-|TRBV7-2|TRBJ1-1
CASSFDSANTEAFF
TGTGCCAGCAGTTTTGACAGCGCGAACACTGAAGCTTTCTTT
>many|TRBD2|TRBV5-1|TRBJ2-1
CASSLAGLAGGTDEQFF
TGCGCCAGCAGCTTGGCCGGGCTAGCGGGAGGAACCGATGAGCAGTTCTTC
>-|-|TRBV29-1|TRBJ2-3
CSVGNTDTQYF
TGCAGCGTCGGAAACACAGATACGCAGTATTTT